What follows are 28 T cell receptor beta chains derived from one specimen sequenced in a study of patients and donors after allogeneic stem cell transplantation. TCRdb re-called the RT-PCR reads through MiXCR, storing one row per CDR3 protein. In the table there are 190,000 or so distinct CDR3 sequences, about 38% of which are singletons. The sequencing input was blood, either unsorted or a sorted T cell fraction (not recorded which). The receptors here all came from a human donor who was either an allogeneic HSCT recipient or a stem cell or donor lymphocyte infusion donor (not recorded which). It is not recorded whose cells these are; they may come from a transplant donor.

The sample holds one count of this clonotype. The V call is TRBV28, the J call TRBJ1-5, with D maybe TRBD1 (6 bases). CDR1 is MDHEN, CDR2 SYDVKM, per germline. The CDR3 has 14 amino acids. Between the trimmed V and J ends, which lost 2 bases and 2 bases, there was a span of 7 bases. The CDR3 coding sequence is TGTGCCAGCAGTTTACACAGGGGCAATCAGCCCCAGCATTTT. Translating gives CASSLHRGNQPQHF.

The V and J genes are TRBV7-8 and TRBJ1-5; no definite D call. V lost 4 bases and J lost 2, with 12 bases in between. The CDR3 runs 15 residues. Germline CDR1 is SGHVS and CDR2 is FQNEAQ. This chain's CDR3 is CASSSSRGGNQPQHF. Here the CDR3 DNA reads TGTGCCAGCAGCTCATCCCGGGGAGGCAATCAGCCCCAGCATTTT. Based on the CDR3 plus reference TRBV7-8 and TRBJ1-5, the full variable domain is GAGVSQSPRYKVAKRGQDVALRCDPISGHVSLFWYQQALGQGPEFLTYFQNEAQLDKSGLPSDRFFAERPEGSVSTLKIQRTQQEDSAVYLCASSSSRGGNQPQHFGDGTRLSIL.

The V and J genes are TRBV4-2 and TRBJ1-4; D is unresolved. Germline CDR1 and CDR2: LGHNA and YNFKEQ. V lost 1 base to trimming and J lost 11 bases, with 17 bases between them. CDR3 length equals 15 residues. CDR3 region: CASSQAAPSPPKLFF. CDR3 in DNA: TGTGCCAGCAGCCAAGCGGCCCCTTCACCGCCGAAACTGTTTTTT.

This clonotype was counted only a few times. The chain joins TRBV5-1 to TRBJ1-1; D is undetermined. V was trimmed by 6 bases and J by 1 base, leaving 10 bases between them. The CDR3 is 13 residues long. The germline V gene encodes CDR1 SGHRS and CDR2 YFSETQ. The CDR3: CASKRGENTEAFF. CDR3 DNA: TGCGCCAGCAAGCGGGGAGAGAACACTGAAGCTTTCTTT.

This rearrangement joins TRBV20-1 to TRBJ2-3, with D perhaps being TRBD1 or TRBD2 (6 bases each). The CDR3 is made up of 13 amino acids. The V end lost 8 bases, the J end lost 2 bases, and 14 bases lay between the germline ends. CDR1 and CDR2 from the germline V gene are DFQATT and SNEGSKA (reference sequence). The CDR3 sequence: CSSWGDTTDTQYF. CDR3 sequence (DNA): TGCAGTTCATGGGGGGACACCACAGATACGCAGTATTTT.

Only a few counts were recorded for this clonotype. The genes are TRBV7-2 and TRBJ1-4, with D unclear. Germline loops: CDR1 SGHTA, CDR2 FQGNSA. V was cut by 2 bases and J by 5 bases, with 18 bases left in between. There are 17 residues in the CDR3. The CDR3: CASSLFGMADRNEKLFF. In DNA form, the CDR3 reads TGTGCCAGCAGCTTATTTGGTATGGCAGATCGAAATGAAAAACTGTTTTTT.

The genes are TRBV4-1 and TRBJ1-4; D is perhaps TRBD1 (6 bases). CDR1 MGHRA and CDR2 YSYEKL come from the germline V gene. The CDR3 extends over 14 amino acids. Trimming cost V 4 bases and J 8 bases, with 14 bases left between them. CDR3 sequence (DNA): TGCGCCAGCAGCCGAGGTTCTACAGGGGAAAAACTGTTTTTT. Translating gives CASSRGSTGEKLFF.

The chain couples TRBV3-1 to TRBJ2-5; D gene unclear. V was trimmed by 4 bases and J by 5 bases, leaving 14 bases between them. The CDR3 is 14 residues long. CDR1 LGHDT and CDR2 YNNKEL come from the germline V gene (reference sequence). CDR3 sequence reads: CASSPQPAAETQYF. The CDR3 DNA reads TGTGCCAGCAGCCCACAGCCTGCTGCTGAGACCCAGTACTTC.

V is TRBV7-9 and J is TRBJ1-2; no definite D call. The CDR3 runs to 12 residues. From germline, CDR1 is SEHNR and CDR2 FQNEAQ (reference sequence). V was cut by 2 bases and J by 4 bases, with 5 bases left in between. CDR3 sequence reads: CASSLSSYGYTF. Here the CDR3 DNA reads TGTGCCAGCAGCTTAAGCAGCTATGGCTACACCTTC.

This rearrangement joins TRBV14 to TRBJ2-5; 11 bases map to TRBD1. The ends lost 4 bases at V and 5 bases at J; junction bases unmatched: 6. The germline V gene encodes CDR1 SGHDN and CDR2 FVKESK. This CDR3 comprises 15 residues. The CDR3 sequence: CASSRRTGGLETQYF. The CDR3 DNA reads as TGTGCCAGCAGCCGACGGACAGGGGGCTTGGAGACCCAGTACTTC. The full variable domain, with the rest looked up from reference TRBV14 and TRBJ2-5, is EAGVTQFPSHSVIEKGQTVTLRCDPISGHDNLYWYRRVMGKEIKFLLHFVKESKQDESGMPNNRFLAERTGGTYSTLKVQPAELEDSGVYFCASSRRTGGLETQYFGPGTRLLVL.

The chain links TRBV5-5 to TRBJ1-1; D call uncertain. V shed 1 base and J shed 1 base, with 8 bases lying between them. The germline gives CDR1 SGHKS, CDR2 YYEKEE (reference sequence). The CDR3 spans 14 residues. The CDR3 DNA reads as TGTGCCAGCAGCTTGATGGGCAGGAACACTGAAGCTTTCTTT. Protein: CASSLMGRNTEAFF.

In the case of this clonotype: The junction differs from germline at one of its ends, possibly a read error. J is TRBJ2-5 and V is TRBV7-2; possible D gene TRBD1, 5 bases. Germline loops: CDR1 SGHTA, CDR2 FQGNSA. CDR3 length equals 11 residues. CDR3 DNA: TGTGCCAGCAGGCCGCCAAGCGTAGGGGACTTC. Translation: CASRPPSVGDF.

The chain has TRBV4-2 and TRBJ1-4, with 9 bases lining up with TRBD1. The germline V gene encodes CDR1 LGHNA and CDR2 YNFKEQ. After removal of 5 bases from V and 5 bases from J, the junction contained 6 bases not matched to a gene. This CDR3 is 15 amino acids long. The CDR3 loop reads CASSFLGQGNEKLFF. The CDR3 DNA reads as TGTGCCAGCAGCTTCTTAGGACAGGGGAATGAAAAACTGTTTTTT.

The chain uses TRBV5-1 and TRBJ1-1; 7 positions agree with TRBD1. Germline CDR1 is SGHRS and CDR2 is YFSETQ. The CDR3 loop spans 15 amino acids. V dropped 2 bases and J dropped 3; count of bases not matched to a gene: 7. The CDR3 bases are TGCGCCAGCAGCTTTACAGGGGTAAAGGACACTGAAGCTTTCTTT. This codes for CASSFTGVKDTEAFF.

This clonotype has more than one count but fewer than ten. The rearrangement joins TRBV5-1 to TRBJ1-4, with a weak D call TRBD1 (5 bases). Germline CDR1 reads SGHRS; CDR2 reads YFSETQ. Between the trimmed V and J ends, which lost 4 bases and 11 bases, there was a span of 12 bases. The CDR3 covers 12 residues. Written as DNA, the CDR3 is TGCGCCAGCAGCAAAGCGAAGGGGAAACTGTTTTTT. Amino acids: CASSKAKGKLFF.

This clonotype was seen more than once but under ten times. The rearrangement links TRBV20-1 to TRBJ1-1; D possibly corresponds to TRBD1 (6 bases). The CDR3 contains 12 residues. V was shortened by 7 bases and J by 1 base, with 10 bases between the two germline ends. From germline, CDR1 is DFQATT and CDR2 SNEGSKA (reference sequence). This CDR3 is CSDRARNTEAFF. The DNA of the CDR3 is TGCAGTGACAGGGCGCGGAACACTGAAGCTTTCTTT.

The CDR3 sequence: CASSLPTSNYQETQYF. The CDR3, as DNA: TGTGCCAGCAGCCTACCGACTAGCAACTACCAAGAGACCCAGTACTTC. This chain connects TRBV7-9 to TRBJ2-5, with 7 bases that match TRBD2. V was pared by 5 bases and J by 0 bases, with 9 bases of the junction left unmatched. This CDR3 is built from 16 residues. CDR1 is SEHNR and CDR2 is FQNEAQ in the germline V gene (reference sequence).

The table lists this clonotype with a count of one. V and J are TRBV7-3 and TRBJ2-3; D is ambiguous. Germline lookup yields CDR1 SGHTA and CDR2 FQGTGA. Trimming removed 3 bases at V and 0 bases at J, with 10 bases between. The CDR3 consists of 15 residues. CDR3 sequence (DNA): TGTGCCAGCAGCTTCTCAGGTCTTAGCACAGATACGCAGTATTTT. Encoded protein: CASSFSGLSTDTQYF.

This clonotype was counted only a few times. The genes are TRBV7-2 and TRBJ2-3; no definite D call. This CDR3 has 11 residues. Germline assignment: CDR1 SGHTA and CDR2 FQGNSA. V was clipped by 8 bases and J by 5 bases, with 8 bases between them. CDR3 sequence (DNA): TGTGCCAGCGGCTCCCAAGATACGCAGTATTTT. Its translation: CASGSQDTQYF.

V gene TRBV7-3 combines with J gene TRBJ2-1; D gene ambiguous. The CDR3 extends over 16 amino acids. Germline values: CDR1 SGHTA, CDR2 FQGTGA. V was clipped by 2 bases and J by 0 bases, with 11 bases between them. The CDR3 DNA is TGTGCCAGCAGCTTAGGTCCGCAGAGCTCCTACAATGAGCAGTTCTTC. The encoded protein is CASSLGPQSSYNEQFF. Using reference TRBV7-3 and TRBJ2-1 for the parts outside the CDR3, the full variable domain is GAGVSQTPSNKVTEKGKYVELRCDPISGHTALYWYRQSLGQGPEFLIYFQGTGAADDSGLPNDRFFAVRPEGSVSTLKIQRTERGDSAVYLCASSLGPQSSYNEQFFGPGTRLTVL.

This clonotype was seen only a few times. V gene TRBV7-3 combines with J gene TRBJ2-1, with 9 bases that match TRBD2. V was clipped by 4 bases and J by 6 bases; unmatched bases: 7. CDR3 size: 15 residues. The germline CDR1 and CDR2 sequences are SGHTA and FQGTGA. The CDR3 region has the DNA TGTGCCAGCAGCTCGGTAGCGGGGGCTAGCAATGAGCAGTTCTTC. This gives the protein CASSSVAGASNEQFF.

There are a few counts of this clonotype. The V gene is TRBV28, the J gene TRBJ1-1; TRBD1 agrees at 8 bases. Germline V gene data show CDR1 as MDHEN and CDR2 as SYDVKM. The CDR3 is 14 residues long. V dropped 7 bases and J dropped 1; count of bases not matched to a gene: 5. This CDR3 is CASISGGSNTEAFF. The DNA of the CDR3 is TGTGCCAGCATCTCAGGGGGCTCGAACACTGAAGCTTTCTTT.

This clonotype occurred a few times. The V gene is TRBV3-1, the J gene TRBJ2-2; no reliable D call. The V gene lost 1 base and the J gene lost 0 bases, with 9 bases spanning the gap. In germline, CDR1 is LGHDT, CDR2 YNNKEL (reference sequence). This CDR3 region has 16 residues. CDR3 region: CASSQVQPSNTGELFF. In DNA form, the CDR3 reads TGTGCCAGCAGCCAAGTCCAGCCCTCGAACACCGGGGAGCTGTTTTTT.

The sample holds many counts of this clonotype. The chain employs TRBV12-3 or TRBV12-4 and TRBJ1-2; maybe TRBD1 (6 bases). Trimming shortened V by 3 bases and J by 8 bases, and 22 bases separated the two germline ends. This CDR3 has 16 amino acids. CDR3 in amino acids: CASSLQPEQGREGYTF. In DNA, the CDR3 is TGTGCCAGCAGTTTGCAACCCGAACAGGGTAGGGAGGGCTACACCTTC.

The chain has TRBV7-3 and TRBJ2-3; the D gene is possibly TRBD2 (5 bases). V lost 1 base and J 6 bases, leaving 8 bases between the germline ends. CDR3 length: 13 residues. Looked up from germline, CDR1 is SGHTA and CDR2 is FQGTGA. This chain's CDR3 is CASSLMRGDTQYF. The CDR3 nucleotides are TGTGCCAGCAGCTTAATGCGAGGGGATACGCAGTATTTT.

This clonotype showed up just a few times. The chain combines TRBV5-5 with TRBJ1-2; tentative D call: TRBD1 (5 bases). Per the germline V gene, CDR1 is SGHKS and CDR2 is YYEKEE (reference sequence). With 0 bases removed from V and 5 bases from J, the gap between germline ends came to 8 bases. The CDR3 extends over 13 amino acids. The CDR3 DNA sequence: TGTGCCAGCAGCTTGGCCCGGGGGTATGGCTACACCTTC. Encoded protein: CASSLARGYGYTF.

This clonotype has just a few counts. CDR3 sequence reads: CASSQLIGYGYTF. The CDR3 bases are TGTGCCAGCAGTCAGTTAATCGGCTATGGCTACACCTTC. The chain is built from TRBV6-1 and TRBJ1-2; D gene ambiguous. There are 13 residues in the CDR3. CDR1 and CDR2 from the germline V gene are MNHNS and SASEGT. V dropped 5 bases and J dropped 4 bases, with 11 bases sitting between them.

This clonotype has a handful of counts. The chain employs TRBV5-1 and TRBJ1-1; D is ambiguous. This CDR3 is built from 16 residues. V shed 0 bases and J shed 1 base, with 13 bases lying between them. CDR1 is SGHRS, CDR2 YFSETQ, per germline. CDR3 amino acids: CASSLALEGGNTEAFF. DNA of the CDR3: TGCGCCAGCAGCTTGGCCCTGGAGGGAGGGAACACTGAAGCTTTCTTT.